The 20 T cell receptor beta chains reported below all come from one sample, sequenced in a study of T cells in Graves' hyperthyroidism and ophthalmopathy. From RNA transcripts, TCR beta CDR3 regions were amplified. HTBI primers were the set used in a first-round RT-PCR of the TCR CDR3. TCRdb reprocessed the multiplex PCR reads with MiXCR, giving one entry per CDR3 protein. The sample lists 600,000 to 800,000 distinct CDR3 sequences, approximately 40% occurring once. The sequencing sample was made of blood. These receptors were taken from a woman aged 40-49 years with Graves' hyperthyroidism.

There are a few counts of this clonotype. Here the CDR3 reads CASSEIARAGELFF. The CDR3 nucleotides read TGTGCCAGCAGTGAAATTGCCAGGGCCGGGGAGCTGTTTTTT. The V gene is TRBV2, the J gene TRBJ2-2, with a possible D match to TRBD1 (5 bases). CDR3 length: 14 residues. The V end lost 2 bases, the J end lost 6 bases, and 10 bases lay between the germline ends. The germline gives CDR1 SNHLY, CDR2 FYNNEI.

V usage is TRBV6-6 and J usage is TRBJ1-5; 8 bases match TRBD1. Germline CDR1 and CDR2: MNHNY and SVGAGI (reference sequence). The V and J ends lost 5 bases and 2 bases, in that order; junction bases with no gene match: 14. The CDR3 is made up of 18 amino acids. The CDR3 DNA is TGTGCCAGCAGTCCCCATGGACAGGGTGGTGTCGGCAATCAGCCCCAGCATTTT. As protein: CASSPHGQGGVGNQPQHF.

The sample holds one count of this clonotype. The chain joins TRBV24-1 to TRBJ1-3; 8 nucleotides line up with TRBD1. V trimming: 2 bases; J trimming: 7 bases; junction bases outside the gene matches: 3. CDR3 length: 14 amino acids. In germline, CDR1 is KGHDR, CDR2 SFDVKD. The CDR3 loop is CATSDSGTGNTIYF. CDR3 in DNA: TGTGCCACCAGTGATTCCGGGACAGGCAACACCATATATTTT.

This clonotype was counted at least ten times. J is TRBJ1-1 and V is TRBV20-1; no reliable D call. V was shortened by 4 bases and J by 3 bases, with 12 bases between the two germline ends. CDR1 is DFQATT, CDR2 SNEGSKA, per germline (reference sequence). The CDR3 has 13 residues. The CDR3 sequence: CSATTGPDTEAFF. In DNA form, the CDR3 reads TGCAGTGCTACGACCGGACCCGACACTGAAGCTTTCTTT.

This clonotype was counted only a few times. The rearrangement links TRBV12-3 or TRBV12-4 to TRBJ2-5, with D tentatively TRBD2 (6 bases). The V end lost 1 base, the J end lost 1 base, and 16 bases lay between the germline ends. The CDR3 contains 17 residues. CDR3 sequence (DNA): TGTGCCAGCAGTTTAGTGGGGGGTCCAGATCCCCAAGAGACCCAGTACTTC. Its protein is CASSLVGGPDPQETQYF.

This clonotype has more than one count but fewer than ten. The chain combines TRBV12-3 or TRBV12-4 with TRBJ2-5; 9 bases are a match to TRBD2. Trimming removed 5 bases from V and 5 bases from J; junction bases left unmatched: 9. CDR3 length: 15 amino acids. The CDR3 bases are TGTGCCAGCAGTCCCAGCGGGGGGTCAGGGGAGACCCAGTACTTC. Protein: CASSPSGGSGETQYF.

The V and J genes are TRBV10-2 and TRBJ1-1, with 11 positions matching TRBD1. This CDR3 comprises 13 residues. The germline CDR1 and CDR2 sequences are WSHSY and SAAADI. The V gene end was trimmed by 8 bases and the J gene end by 5 bases; junction bases not matched to a gene: 4. CDR3 residues: CASDGTGGTEAFF. CDR3 coding DNA: TGCGCCAGCGACGGGACAGGGGGAACTGAAGCTTTCTTT.

This clonotype was observed a few times. This chain connects TRBV6-5 to TRBJ2-2; D uncertain. CDR3 length equals 13 residues. Germline CDR1 reads MNHEY; CDR2 reads SVGAGI. Trimming took off 7 bases at V and 6 bases at J, with 12 bases between the two ends. CDR3 loop: CASTLSVAGELFF. DNA for the CDR3: TGTGCCAGCACCCTCTCCGTAGCCGGGGAGCTGTTTTTT.

In regard to this clonotype: Possible read error: a much larger clone is one base away. The chain uses TRBV7-9 and TRBJ2-5; 9 bases line up with TRBD2. The CDR3 sequence is 17 residues long. Unmatched junction bases numbered 11, after V lost 5 bases and J lost 1 base. Germline CDR1 reads SEHNR; CDR2 reads FQNEAQ (reference sequence). This CDR3 reads CASSPEGLAGSQETQYF. DNA of the CDR3: TGTGCCAGCAGCCCAGAGGGACTAGCAGGAAGCCAAGAGACCCAGTACTTC.

With regard to this clonotype: This clone may be a read error of a much larger clone one base away. The J gene is TRBJ1-6, the V gene TRBV7-2; D remains ambiguous. This CDR3 region has 14 residues. The germline V gene encodes CDR1 SGHTA and CDR2 FQGNSA. The CDR3 DNA follows: TGTGCCGGCAGCTTCGGCAGTATCAATTCACCCCTCCACTTT. Its protein is CAGSFGSINSPLHF.

In its sample, this clonotype was seen many times. The gene calls are TRBV20-1 and TRBJ1-2; 8 nucleotides align to TRBD1. The CDR3 sequence is 14 residues long. Germline V gives CDR1 DFQATT, CDR2 SNEGSKA (reference sequence). V was pared by 5 bases and J by 2 bases, with 7 bases of the junction left unmatched. The CDR3 sequence is CSADPQGANYGYTF. In DNA form, the CDR3 reads TGCAGTGCTGACCCTCAGGGGGCAAACTATGGCTACACCTTC.

This clonotype was seen more than once but under ten times. J is TRBJ2-2 and V is TRBV7-9; 8 bases agree with TRBD2. The germline V gene encodes CDR1 SEHNR and CDR2 FQNEAQ (reference sequence). V gave up 4 bases and J gave up 3 bases; unmatched junction bases: 7. The CDR3 contains 16 residues. DNA of the CDR3: TGTGCCAGCAGCTCCCCGCGGGGGGCTGACACCGGGGAGCTGTTTTTT. Translation: CASSSPRGADTGELFF.

This clonotype was counted at least ten times. The chain uses TRBV11-2 and TRBJ1-2, with 10 bases identical to TRBD1. Trimming removed 6 bases from V and 2 bases from J; junction bases left unmatched: 6. This CDR3 comprises 15 residues. The germline V gene encodes CDR1 SGHAT and CDR2 FQNNGV. As DNA, the CDR3 is TGTGCCAGCAGGCCCGGACAGGGGGGCAACTATGGCTACACCTTC. Its translation is CASRPGQGGNYGYTF.

This clonotype was seen a few times. The V gene is TRBV7-2, the J gene TRBJ1-6; TRBD1 matches 9 bases. Germline values: CDR1 SGHTA, CDR2 FQGNSA. V lost 5 bases to trimming and J lost 7 bases; unmatched junction nucleotides: 12. This CDR3 spans 17 amino acids. DNA for the CDR3: TGTGCCAGCAGCCAAGCCCGGGACAGGGCTGAAAATTCACCCCTCCACTTT. It translates to CASSQARDRAENSPLHF.

A word on this clonotype: Being one base from a much bigger clone, this may be a read error. The V call is TRBV19, the J call TRBJ1-5; D remains unclear. This CDR3 is built from 15 residues. Germline V CDR1 and CDR2: LNHDA, SQIVND (reference sequence). The V end lost 7 bases, the J end lost 3 bases, and 16 bases lay between the germline ends. CDR3 residues: CASTLRGSLNQPQHF. The CDR3 bases are TGTGCCAGTACCCTGCGGGGTAGCCTCAATCAGCCCCAGCATTTT.

In the case of this clonotype: Given a much more abundant clone one base away, this may be a read error. The J gene is TRBJ1-2, the V gene TRBV19; the D gene is possibly TRBD1 (6 bases). From germline, CDR1 is LNHDA and CDR2 SQIVND (reference sequence). The CDR3 runs 15 residues. Trimming shortened V by 5 bases and J by 6 bases, and 19 bases separated the two germline ends. CDR3 nucleotides: TGTGCCAGTAGTGGACAGAGATTGACTATGGATGGCTACACCTTC. Translating gives CASSGQRLTMDGYTF.

This clonotype appeared many times. The V and J genes are TRBV11-2 and TRBJ1-4; TRBD1 agrees at 9 bases. The germline gives CDR1 SGHAT, CDR2 FQNNGV. J was trimmed by 8 bases and V by 5 bases; bases with no gene match: 6. There are 14 residues in the CDR3. The CDR3 DNA sequence: TGTGCCAGCAGCCCACAGGGGGCCTGGGAAAAACTGTTTTTT. Translating it yields CASSPQGAWEKLFF.

Ten or more counts support this clonotype. The V call is TRBV10-2, the J call TRBJ1-4; a weak D match, TRBD1 (5 bases). The CDR3 totals 15 residues. The ends were cut back, 6 bases at V and 0 bases at J, with 11 bases in the middle. Germline CDR1 WSHSY, CDR2 SAAADI. This chain's CDR3 is CASSRGTATNEKLFF. CDR3 nucleotide sequence: TGCGCCAGCAGCCGGGGGACCGCAACTAATGAAAAACTGTTTTTT.

This clonotype came up many times. The DNA is omitted, as the CDR3 cannot be located on it reliably, and the CDR3 follows TCRdb's listing. The genes are TRBV7-9 and TRBJ1-1; the listed D gene, TRBD1, was not tested against the DNA. Inclusive of both ends, the CDR3 amounts to 14 amino acids. CDR1 and CDR2 (germline): SEHNR, FQNEAQ (reference sequence). CDR3 in amino acids: CASSSSGGNTEAFF.

The chain couples TRBV11-3 to TRBJ2-3; D remains unclear. Germline values: CDR1 SGHNT, CDR2 YENEEA. CDR3 size: 11 residues. V lost 4 bases and J lost 7, with 6 bases in between. CDR3 sequence (DNA): TGTGCCAGCAGCTCCGCAAATACGCAGTATTTT. This encodes CASSSANTQYF.